The 18 T cell receptor beta chains below were found in one sample sequenced in a study of B cell selection in AIRE deficiency. Clones were read by immunoSEQ multiplex PCR, and TCRdb kept only the in-frame ones, dropping some. The data show under 20,000 clones, 93% seen once. Regulatory T cells were sorted as CD4+CD25hiCD127low/negative cells. Source material: CD4+CD25+ Tregs sorted from PBMCs. The receptors here all came from a human donor in good health.

The chain has TRBV4-1 and TRBJ2-3, with TRBD2 as a possible D gene (6 bases). Germline values: CDR1 MGHRA, CDR2 YSYEKL. Trimming took off 3 bases at V and 1 base at J, with 11 bases between the two ends. The CDR3 covers 15 residues. In nucleotides, the CDR3 is TGCGCCAGCAGCCATTGGACGGGAGGCACAGATACGCAGTATTTT. Its translation is CASSHWTGGTDTQYF.

The chain carries TRBV15 and TRBJ1-2; D may be TRBD1 (5 bases). V dropped 5 bases and J dropped 0 bases, with 7 bases sitting between them. The CDR3 sequence is 13 residues long. CDR1 is LNHNV and CDR2 is YYDKDF in the germline V gene (reference sequence). CDR3 in DNA: TGTGCCACCAGCCCGACAGCTAACTATGGCTACACCTTC. It translates to CATSPTANYGYTF.

The rearrangement uses TRBV18 and TRBJ2-1, with TRBD2 matching 11 bases. Germline V gene sequence: CDR1 KGHSH, CDR2 LQKENI. The CDR3 loop spans 15 amino acids. V dropped 4 bases and J dropped 3; count of bases not matched to a gene: 2. CDR3 region: CASSLGLADYNEQFF. The DNA for the CDR3 is TGTGCCAGCTCACTGGGACTAGCGGACTACAATGAGCAGTTCTTC. The full variable domain, rest sourced from reference TRBV18 and TRBJ2-1, is NAGVMQNPRHLVRRRGQEARLRCSPMKGHSHVYWYRQLPEEGLKFMVYLQKENIIDESGMPKERFSAEFPKEGPSILRIQQVVRGDSAAYFCASSLGLADYNEQFFGPGTRLTVL.

The chain has TRBV14 and TRBJ2-6; D is unclear. This CDR3 is 15 amino acids long. Germline V CDR1 and CDR2: SGHDN, FVKESK. V dropped 4 bases and J dropped 5 bases, with 12 bases sitting between them. CDR3 sequence (DNA): TGTGCCAGCAGCCGGCAGGATTGGTGGGCCAACGTCCTGACTTTC. It encodes CASSRQDWWANVLTF. Supplemented by reference TRBV14 and TRBJ2-6, the full variable domain reads EAGVTQFPSHSVIEKGQTVTLRCDPISGHDNLYWYRRVMGKEIKFLLHFVKESKQDESGMPNNRFLAERTGGTYSTLKVQPAELEDSGVYFCASSRQDWWANVLTFGAGSRLTVL.

V and J are TRBV28 and TRBJ1-1; D is undetermined. The CDR3 is 17 residues long. Germline V lookup: CDR1 MDHEN, CDR2 SYDVKM. Trimming removed 0 bases from V and 1 base from J, with 15 bases in between. CDR3 region: CASSLWGLGRRNTEAFF. The CDR3 bases are TGTGCCAGCAGTTTATGGGGGTTGGGCAGGAGGAACACTGAAGCTTTCTTT.

For this clone: The junction and the germline gene differ at one end; a read error may be behind it. This chain joins TRBV5-4 and TRBJ2-6; D gene unclear. The CDR3 consists of 14 residues. The germline V gene encodes CDR1 SGHNT and CDR2 YYREEE (reference sequence). CDR3 nucleotide sequence: TGTGCCAGCAACCAGACAAAGTCGGGCCAACGTCCTGACTTC. Encoded protein: CASNQTKSGQRPDF.

The rearrangement links TRBV5-4 to TRBJ1-2; tentative D call: TRBD1 (5 bases). Per the germline V gene, CDR1 is SGHNT and CDR2 is YYREEE (reference sequence). V shed 4 bases and J shed 8 bases, with 12 bases lying between them. The CDR3 runs to 12 residues. CDR3 loop: CASSLQGGGYTF. In DNA form, the CDR3 reads TGTGCCAGCAGCCTGCAGGGTGGAGGCTACACCTTC. Full variable domain (remainder filled in from reference TRBV5-4 and TRBJ1-2): ETGVTQSPTHLIKTRGQQVTLRCSSQSGHNTVSWYQQALGQGPQFIFQYYREEENGRGNFPPRFSGLQFPNYSSELNVNALELDDSALYLCASSLQGGGYTFGSGTRLTVV.

The J gene is TRBJ1-4, the V gene TRBV19, with 7 bases lining up with TRBD1. The germline gives CDR1 LNHDA, CDR2 SQIVND (reference sequence). The CDR3 length is 16 residues. V trimming: 9 bases; J trimming: 0 bases; junction bases outside the gene matches: 10. This chain's CDR3 is CARRTQGLATNEKLFF. CDR3 nucleotides: TGTGCCAGAAGGACACAGGGGCTCGCAACTAATGAAAAACTGTTTTTT.

The rearrangement uses TRBV7-8 and TRBJ1-4, with D possibly matching TRBD1 (6 bases). Germline assignment: CDR1 SGHVS and CDR2 FQNEAQ. The CDR3 covers 15 residues. Trimming cost V 1 base and J 7 bases, with 13 bases left between them. CDR3 protein: CASSLGWGHGEKLFF. The DNA of the CDR3 is TGTGCCAGCAGCTTAGGGTGGGGACACGGTGAAAAACTGTTTTTT.

This sequence joins TRBV5-1 and TRBJ1-3; D unclear. The V gene lost 0 bases and the J gene lost 0 bases, with 10 bases spanning the gap. This CDR3 is built from 16 residues. Germline CDR1 SGHRS, CDR2 YFSETQ. CDR3 amino acids: CASSLAAGSSGNTIYF. The CDR3 region has the DNA TGCGCCAGCAGCTTGGCGGCGGGCAGCTCTGGAAACACCATATATTTT.

This clone has only a few counts. The chain carries TRBV5-1 and TRBJ2-7; D may match TRBD1 or TRBD2 (5 bases each). The germline V and J ends were trimmed by 0 bases and 2 bases, with 12 bases remaining between them. The CDR3 loop spans 15 amino acids. From germline, CDR1 is SGHRS and CDR2 YFSETQ. Written as DNA, the CDR3 is TGCGCCAGCAGCTTGGCCCTGACGGGACCCTACGAGCAGTACTTC. It is translated as CASSLALTGPYEQYF.

The chain combines TRBV11-2 with TRBJ1-6; perhaps TRBD1 as D (5 bases). The V gene lost 3 bases and the J gene lost 14 bases, with 11 bases spanning the gap. This CDR3 spans 12 amino acids. Per the germline V gene, CDR1 is SGHAT and CDR2 is FQNNGV. CDR3 DNA sequence: TGTGCCAGCAGCTTTCAGGGAAATGCCCTCCACTTT. This encodes CASSFQGNALHF.

V and J are TRBV4-2 and TRBJ2-1, with D tentatively TRBD2 (5 bases). The germline gives CDR1 LGHNA, CDR2 YNFKEQ. Trimming shortened V by 0 bases and J by 3 bases, and 24 bases separated the two germline ends. The CDR3 is 20 amino acids. CDR3 in DNA: TGTGCCAGCAGCCAAGATATAAGCGTGATAGCGATCATTTACTACAATGAGCAGTTCTTC. The encoded protein is CASSQDISVIAIIYYNEQFF.

This chain uses TRBV27 with TRBJ1-5, with D unclear. Trimming took 3 bases from V and 5 from J, leaving 8 bases between them. The CDR3 totals 13 residues. Per the germline V gene, CDR1 is MNHEY and CDR2 is SMNVEV (reference sequence). CDR3 amino acids: CASSLGIYQPQHF. CDR3 sequence (DNA): TGTGCCAGCAGTTTGGGGATCTATCAGCCCCAGCATTTT.

This chain joins TRBV19 and TRBJ1-5, with D possibly being TRBD1 (6 bases). With 6 bases removed from V and 5 bases from J, the gap between germline ends came to 8 bases. This CDR3 has 12 residues. Germline V gene sequence: CDR1 LNHDA, CDR2 SQIVND (reference sequence). The chain's CDR3 is CASRGGDQPQHF. The DNA for the CDR3 is TGTGCCAGTAGAGGGGGGGATCAGCCCCAGCATTTT. Complete variable domain (other parts from reference TRBV19 and TRBJ1-5): DGGITQSPKYLFRKEGQNVTLSCEQNLNHDAMYWYRQDPGQGLRLIYYSQIVNDFQKGDIAEGYSVSREKKESFPLTVTSAQKNPTAFYLCASRGGDQPQHFGDGTRLSIL.

The chain recombines TRBV7-2 with TRBJ2-1, with 11 bases aligning to TRBD2. J gave up 7 bases and V 3 bases, and 2 bases lay outside the gene matches. CDR1 and CDR2 (germline): SGHTA, FQGNSA. CDR3 length equals 14 residues. CDR3 loop: CASSLASGRNEQFF. CDR3 in DNA: TGTGCCAGCAGCTTGGCTAGCGGGAGGAATGAGCAGTTCTTC. The whole variable domain, filled in from reference TRBV7-2 and TRBJ2-1, reads GAGVSQSPSNKVTEKGKDVELRCDPISGHTALYWYRQSLGQGLEFLIYFQGNSAPDKSGLPSDRFSAERTGGSVSTLTIQRTQQEDSAVYLCASSLASGRNEQFFGPGTRLTVL.

The chain joins TRBV7-2 to TRBJ2-2; D perhaps matches TRBD2 (5 bases). The CDR3 covers 17 residues. CDR1 and CDR2 (germline): SGHTA, FQGNSA. V dropped 2 bases and J dropped 4 bases, with 17 bases sitting between them. The CDR3 sequence is CASSLLLDPRVTGELFF. In nucleotides, the CDR3 is TGTGCCAGCAGCTTACTACTAGACCCGAGGGTCACCGGGGAGCTGTTTTTT.

This chain connects TRBV5-1 to TRBJ2-7, with D perhaps TRBD2 (5 bases). Per germline, CDR1 SGHRS and CDR2 YFSETQ. The CDR3 runs 13 residues. Trimming took off 7 bases at V and 2 bases at J, with 13 bases between the two ends. DNA for the CDR3: TGCGCCAGCCGCCCCGACGGGGCCTACGAGCAGTACTTC. It specifies CASRPDGAYEQYF.